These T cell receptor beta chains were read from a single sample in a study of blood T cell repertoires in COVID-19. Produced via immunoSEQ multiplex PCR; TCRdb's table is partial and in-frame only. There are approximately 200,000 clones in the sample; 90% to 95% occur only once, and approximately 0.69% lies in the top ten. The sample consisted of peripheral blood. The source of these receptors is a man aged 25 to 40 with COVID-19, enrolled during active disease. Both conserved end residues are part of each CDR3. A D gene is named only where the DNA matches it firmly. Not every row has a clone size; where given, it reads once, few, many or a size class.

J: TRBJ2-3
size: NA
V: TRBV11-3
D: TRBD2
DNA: TGTGCCAGCAGCTCCGGACTAGCGGGGGCAGATACGCAGTATTTT
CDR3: CASSSGLAGADTQYF

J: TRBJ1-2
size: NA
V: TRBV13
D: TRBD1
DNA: TGTGCCAGCAGCTTAGTCACAGGGGGCGTCTATGGCTACACCTTC
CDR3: CASSLVTGGVYGYTF

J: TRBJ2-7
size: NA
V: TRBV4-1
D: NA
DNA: TGCGCCAGCAGCGCTGCCCGCACAGGCGAGCAGTACTTC
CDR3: CASSAARTGEQYF

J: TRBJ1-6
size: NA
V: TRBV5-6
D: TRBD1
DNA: TGTGCCAGCAGCTGGGGACAGGGGGGTTCACCCCTCCACTTT
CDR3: CASSWGQGGSPLHF

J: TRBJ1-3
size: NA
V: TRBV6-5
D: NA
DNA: TGTGCCAGCAGATTAGACAGCTCTGGAAACACCATATATTTT
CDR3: CASRLDSSGNTIYF

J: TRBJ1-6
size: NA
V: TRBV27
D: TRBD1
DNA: TGTGCCAGCAGAGGCAGGGGGATTTATTCACCCCTCCACTTT
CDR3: CASRGRGIYSPLHF

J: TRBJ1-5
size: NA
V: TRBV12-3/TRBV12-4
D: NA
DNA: TGTGCCAGCAGTTTATTACGAGATCAGCCCCAGCATTTT
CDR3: CASSLLRDQPQHF

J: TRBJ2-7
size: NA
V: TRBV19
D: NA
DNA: TGTGCCAGTAGTATAGCGGACAGCAGAACCTACGAGCAGTACTTC
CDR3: CASSIADSRTYEQYF

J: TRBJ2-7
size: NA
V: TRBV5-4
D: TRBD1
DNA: TGTGCCAGCAGCGCGTGGGACAGTAAATCCTACGAGCAGTACTTC
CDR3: CASSAWDSKSYEQYF

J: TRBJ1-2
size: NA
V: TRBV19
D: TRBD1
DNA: TGTGCCAGTAGTGTGACAGGGGTCAATCTCTATGGCTACACCTTC
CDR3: CASSVTGVNLYGYTF

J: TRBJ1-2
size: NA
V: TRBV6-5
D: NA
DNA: TGTGCCAGCACCAGTACAGGGTTTCGGGGCGGCTACACCTTC
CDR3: CASTSTGFRGGYTF

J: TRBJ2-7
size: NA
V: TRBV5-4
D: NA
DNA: TGTGCCAGCAGCATGGACACCTCCTACGAGCAGTACTTC
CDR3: CASSMDTSYEQYF

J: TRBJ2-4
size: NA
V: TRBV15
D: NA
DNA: TGTGCCACCAGCAGAGATCGTCCCCAACCATCAGTATTGGGACACAAAAACATTCAGTACTTC
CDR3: CATSRDRPQPSVLGHKNIQYF

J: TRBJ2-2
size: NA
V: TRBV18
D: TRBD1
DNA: TGTGCCAGCTCACCAAACAGGGGGAACACCGGGGAGCTGTTTTTT
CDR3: CASSPNRGNTGELFF

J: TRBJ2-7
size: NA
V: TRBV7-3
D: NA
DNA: TGTGCCAGCAGCCCACAACAGGGTGATGCGCAGTACTTC
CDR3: CASSPQQGDAQYF

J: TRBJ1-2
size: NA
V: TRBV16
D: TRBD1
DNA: TGTGCCAGCAGCCGGGACAGGGGTGGTGGCTACACCTTC
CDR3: CASSRDRGGGYTF

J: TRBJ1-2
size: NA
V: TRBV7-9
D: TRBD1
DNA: TGTGCCAGCAGCTTACCCCCAGGACAGGGACCCGATGGCTACACCTTC
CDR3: CASSLPPGQGPDGYTF

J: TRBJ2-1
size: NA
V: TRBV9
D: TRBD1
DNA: TGTGCCAGCAGCGTAGACGGACAGGGATATGAGCAGTTCTTC
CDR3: CASSVDGQGYEQFF

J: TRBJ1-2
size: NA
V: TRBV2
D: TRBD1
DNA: TGTGCCACCGCCGGGACAGGCATCTATGGCTACACCTTC
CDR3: CATAGTGIYGYTF

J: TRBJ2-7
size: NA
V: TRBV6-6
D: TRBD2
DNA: TGTGCCAGCAGTTACTCGAGCTCGGGGGGTGAGCAGTACTTC
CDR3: CASSYSSSGGEQYF

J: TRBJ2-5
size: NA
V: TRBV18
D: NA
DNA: TGTGCCAGCTCACCACCAGGGGCGCAAGAGACCCAGTACTTC
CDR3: CASSPPGAQETQYF

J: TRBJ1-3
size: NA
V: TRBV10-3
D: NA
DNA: TGTGCCATCAGTGAGACGGACAGAGAGGGCACCATATATTTT
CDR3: CAISETDREGTIYF

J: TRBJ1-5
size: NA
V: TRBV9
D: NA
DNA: TGTGCCAGCAGCGTAGGTAGTAGCAATCAGCCCCAGCATTTT
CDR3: CASSVGSSNQPQHF

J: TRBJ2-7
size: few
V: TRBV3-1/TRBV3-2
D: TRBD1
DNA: TGTGCCAGCAGCCAATCCCCGGGACAGGGGAGGTACGAGCAGTACTTC
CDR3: CASSQSPGQGRYEQYF

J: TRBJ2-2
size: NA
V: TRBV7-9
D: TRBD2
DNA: TGTGCCAGCCGGGGGAAGGGACTAGCGGCGAACACCGGGGAGCTGTTTTTT
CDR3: CASRGKGLAANTGELFF

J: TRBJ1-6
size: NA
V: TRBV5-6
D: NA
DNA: TGTGCCAGCAGCTTGGCCCCGGGAGGCGGGTCACCCCTCCACTTT
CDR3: CASSLAPGGGSPLHF

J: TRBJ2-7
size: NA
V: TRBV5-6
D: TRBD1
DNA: TGTGCCAGCAGCGGTGACAGGGGGCGGGATGAGCAGTACTTC
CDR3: CASSGDRGRDEQYF

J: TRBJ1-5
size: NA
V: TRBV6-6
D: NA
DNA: TGTGCCAGCAGTTACATTTTCCAGGGAATTATTCAGCCCCAGCATTTT
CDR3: CASSYIFQGIIQPQHF

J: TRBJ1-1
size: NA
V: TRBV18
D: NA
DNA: TGTGCCAGCTCACCCGGCAGACAGGTTTTACCCACTGAAGCTTTCTTT
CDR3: CASSPGRQVLPTEAFF

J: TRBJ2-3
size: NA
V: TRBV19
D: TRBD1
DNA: TGTGCCAGTAGAAAAGCCGGGACAGACACAGATACGCAGTATTTT
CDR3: CASRKAGTDTDTQYF

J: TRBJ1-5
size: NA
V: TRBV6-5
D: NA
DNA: TGTGCCAGCAGCGCACAGGATGCCAATCAGCCCCAGCATTTT
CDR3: CASSAQDANQPQHF

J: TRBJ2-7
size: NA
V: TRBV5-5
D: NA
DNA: TGTGCCAGCAGCTTCGATACAGGGGGGGTCTCCTACGAGCAGTACTTC
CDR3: CASSFDTGGVSYEQYF

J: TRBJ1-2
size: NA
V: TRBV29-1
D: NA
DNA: TGCAGCGTTGTGGTTAGTGGCTATGGCTACACCTTC
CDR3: CSVVVSGYGYTF

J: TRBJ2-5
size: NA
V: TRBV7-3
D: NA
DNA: TGTGCCAGCAGCTTAAGGGGAGTCAGGGGAGACAGCAAGGAGACCCAGTACTTC
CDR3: CASSLRGVRGDSKETQYF

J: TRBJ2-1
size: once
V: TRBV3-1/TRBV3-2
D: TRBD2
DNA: TGTGCCAGCAGCCAAACTCTAGCGGGGGGCACCTACAATGAGCAGTTCTTC
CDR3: CASSQTLAGGTYNEQFF

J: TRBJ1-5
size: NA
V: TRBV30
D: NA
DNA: TGTGCCTGGATGGCAGGTGGTACGAGCAATCAGCCCCAGCATTTT
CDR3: CAWMAGGTSNQPQHF

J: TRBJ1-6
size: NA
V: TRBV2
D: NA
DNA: TGTGCCAGCAGTGGGGGAGATTCACCCCTCCACTTT
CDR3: CASSGGDSPLHF

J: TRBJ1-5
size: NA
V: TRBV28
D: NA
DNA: TGTGCCAGCAGGCCCCAGAATCAGCCCCAGCATTTT
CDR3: CASRPQNQPQHF

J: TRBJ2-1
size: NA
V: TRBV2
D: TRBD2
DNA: TGTGCCAGCAAGGTAGCGGGAGCATCCGGTGAGCAGTTCTTC
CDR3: CASKVAGASGEQFF

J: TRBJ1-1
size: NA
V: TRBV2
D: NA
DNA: TGTGCCAGCAGGCCACAGGGGAACACTGAAGCTTTCTTT
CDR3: CASRPQGNTEAFF

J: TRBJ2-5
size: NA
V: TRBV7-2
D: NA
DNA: TGTGCCAGCAGCTTAATAGGTAGACAGGTCCCTCAAGAGACCCAGTACTTC
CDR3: CASSLIGRQVPQETQYF

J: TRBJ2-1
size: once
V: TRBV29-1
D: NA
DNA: TGCAGCGTTGAAGTGGGCCGGAATGAGCAGTTCTTC
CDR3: CSVEVGRNEQFF

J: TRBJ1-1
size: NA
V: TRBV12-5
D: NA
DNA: TGTGCTAGTGGTTCCACCGGGACACTGAACACTGAAGCTTTCTTT
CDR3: CASGSTGTLNTEAFF

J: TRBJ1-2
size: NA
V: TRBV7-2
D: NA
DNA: TGTGCCAGCAGCCGCGGGGATGGGCTTAACTATGGCTACACCTTC
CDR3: CASSRGDGLNYGYTF

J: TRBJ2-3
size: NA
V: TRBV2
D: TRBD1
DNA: TGTGCCTCCCCGGGGACAGAAGCCACAGATACGCAGTATTTT
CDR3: CASPGTEATDTQYF

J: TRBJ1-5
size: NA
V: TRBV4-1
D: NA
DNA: TGCGCCAGGTTACAGTTGAATCAGCCCCAGCATTTT
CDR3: CARLQLNQPQHF

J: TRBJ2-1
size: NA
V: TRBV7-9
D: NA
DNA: TGTGCCAGCAGCTCGGCGAAATACGGGGGGCCCTTTTACAATGAGCAGTTCTTC
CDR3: CASSSAKYGGPFYNEQFF

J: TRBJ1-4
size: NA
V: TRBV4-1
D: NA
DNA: TGCGCCAGCAGCCAAGTGCCAGTAAATCATAATGAAAAACTGTTTTTT
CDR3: CASSQVPVNHNEKLFF

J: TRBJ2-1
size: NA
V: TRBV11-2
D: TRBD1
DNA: TGTGCCAGCAGCTCTCCCTTCGGACAGGGTACGTACAATGAGCAGTTCTTC
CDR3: CASSSPFGQGTYNEQFF

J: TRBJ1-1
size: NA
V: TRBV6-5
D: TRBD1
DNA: TGTGCCAGCAGTCGAGGGGGGACAGTGAACACTGAAGCTTTCTTT
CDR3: CASSRGGTVNTEAFF

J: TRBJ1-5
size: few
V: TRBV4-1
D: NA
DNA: TGCGCCAGCAGCCAAGGGGCAGGGCACAATCAGCCCCAGCATTTT
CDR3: CASSQGAGHNQPQHF

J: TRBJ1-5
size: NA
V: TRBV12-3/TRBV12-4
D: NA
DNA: TGTGCCAGCAGTTCTAGCGCAGGGCAGCCCCAGCATTTT
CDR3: CASSSSAGQPQHF

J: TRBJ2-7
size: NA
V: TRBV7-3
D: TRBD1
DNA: TGTGCCAGCAGCAAACAGGGGGCCCACGAGCAGTACTTC
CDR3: CASSKQGAHEQYF

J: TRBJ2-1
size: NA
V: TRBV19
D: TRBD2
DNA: TGTGCCAGTAGCAGGACTAGCGGGGATGGTGAGCAGTTCTTC
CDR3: CASSRTSGDGEQFF

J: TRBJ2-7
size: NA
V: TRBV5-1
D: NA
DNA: TGCGCCAGCAGCTTGGTCCGGGAGAAAAACCCCTCCTACGAGCAGTACTTC
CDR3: CASSLVREKNPSYEQYF

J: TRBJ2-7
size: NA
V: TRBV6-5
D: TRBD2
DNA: TGTGCCAGCAGTTACTCGAGTCTAGCGGGAGGGTACGAGCAGTACTTC
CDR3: CASSYSSLAGGYEQYF

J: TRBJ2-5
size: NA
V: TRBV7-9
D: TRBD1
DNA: TGTGCCAGCAGCTTACTCGGAACAGGGGGATTCCGGGAGACCCAGTACTTC
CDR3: CASSLLGTGGFRETQYF

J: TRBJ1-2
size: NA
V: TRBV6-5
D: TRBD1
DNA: TGTGCCAGCAGTTACTTGGGAGAAGACAGGGGGCACGGCTACACCTTC
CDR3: CASSYLGEDRGHGYTF

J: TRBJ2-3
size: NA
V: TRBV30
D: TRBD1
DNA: TGTGCCTGGAGTGTAAAGACAGGGGCCTACCTGAGGAGAAGCACAGATACGCAGTATTTT
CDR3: CAWSVKTGAYLRRSTDTQYF

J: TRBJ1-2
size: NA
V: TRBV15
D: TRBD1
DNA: TGTGCCACCAGGGAAGGACAGGGGGCTTATGGCTACACCTTC
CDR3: CATREGQGAYGYTF